These 8 T cell receptor beta chains share one sample of origin, sequenced in a study of blood T cell repertoires in COVID-19. Sequenced by immunoSEQ multiplex PCR; TCRdb stores in-frame clones only, minus some. The sample has about 97,000 clones, 85% to 90% seen once; the top ten hold around 1.9%. Sequencing was done on a sample of peripheral blood. The receptors come from a man in his fifties with COVID-19, enrolled during active disease.

The chain links TRBV11-1 to TRBJ1-1, with D possibly TRBD1 on 6 matching bases. The V gene's germline CDR1 is SGHAT and CDR2 FQDESV (reference sequence). The CDR3 consists of 15 residues. Trimming took off 5 bases at V and 0 bases at J, with 13 bases between the two ends. CDR3 coding DNA: TGTGCCAGCAGCCCTGGACAGTTCCTGAACACTGAAGCTTTCTTT. This gives the protein CASSPGQFLNTEAFF.

V gene TRBV21-1 combines with J gene TRBJ2-3; the table's D call TRBD2 went unverified against the DNA. TRBV21-1 is labeled a pseudogene. The CDR3 has 16 residues. The CDR3 loop reads CASSKSSGGVTDTQYF. The CDR3 region has the DNA TGTGCCAGCAGCAAAAGCAGCGGGGGGGTCACAGATACGCAGTATTTT.

V is TRBV30 and J is TRBJ1-2; 8 bases agree with TRBD1. The CDR3 has 16 amino acids. Losses at the gene ends were 1 base for V and 2 bases for J; bases not matched to a gene: 9. CDR1 and CDR2 from the germline V gene are GTSNPN and SVGIG (reference sequence). CDR3 in DNA: TGTGCCTGGAGTGGAGGTAGGGGACAGGAGAACTATGGCTACACCTTC. It is translated as CAWSGGRGQENYGYTF.

The chain carries TRBV28 and TRBJ1-5, with TRBD1 matching 7 bases. J gave up 0 bases and V 6 bases, and 5 bases lay outside the gene matches. This CDR3 contains 15 residues. Germline V gene sequence: CDR1 MDHEN, CDR2 SYDVKM. The CDR3 is CASRVGGLSNQPQHF. The CDR3 region has the DNA TGTGCCAGCAGGGTAGGGGGCCTTAGCAATCAGCCCCAGCATTTT.

The CDR3 coding sequence is TGTGCCAGCAGCGCCGGACAGGTGAAGAGGAATGAGCAGTTCTTC. It yields the protein CASSAGQVKRNEQFF. This chain links TRBV21-1 with TRBJ2-1; the D call TRBD1 from the table was never checked on the DNA. TRBV21-1 is given as a pseudogene. This CDR3 region has 15 residues.

This chain connects TRBV4-3 to TRBJ1-5; possible D gene TRBD1, 5 bases. The CDR3 consists of 14 residues. V was cut by 0 bases and J by 7 bases, with 10 bases left in between. Germline CDR1 and CDR2: LGHNA and YSLEER. This chain's CDR3 is CASSQDRAGQPQHF. In DNA form, the CDR3 reads TGCGCCAGCAGCCAAGACAGGGCCGGACAGCCCCAGCATTTT.

This clone was seen more than once but under ten times. This rearrangement joins TRBV4-1 to TRBJ2-7, with a tentative D call TRBD1 (6 bases). Germline V gene sequence: CDR1 MGHRA, CDR2 YSYEKL. CDR3 size: 17 residues. Trimming removed 3 bases at V and 5 bases at J, with 23 bases between. CDR3: CASSQRPMGRGGDEQYF. The CDR3 nucleotides are TGCGCCAGCAGCCAGCGACCCATGGGCAGGGGTGGTGACGAGCAGTACTTC.

The chain has TRBV7-9 and TRBJ1-3; 8 nucleotides align to TRBD1. This CDR3 is built from 15 residues. J lost 0 bases, V lost 5 bases, and 3 bases had no gene match. Germline CDR1 reads SEHNR; CDR2 reads FQNEAQ (reference sequence). The CDR3 reads CASSRDRTSGNTIYF. The CDR3 region has the DNA TGTGCCAGCAGCAGGGACAGGACCTCTGGAAACACCATATATTTT.